Included here is one T cell receptor (beta chain) sequence, with context. The data originate from a study of T cell changes during pregnancy in multiple sclerosis. The germline CDR1 and CDR2 sequences are MNHNS and SASEGT. V was shortened by 0 bases and J by 6 bases, with 18 bases between the two germline ends. CDR3 length: 16 residues. Here immunoSEQ multiplex PCR was the method, and the copy in TCRdb shows in-frame clones only, minus some. Among tens of thousands of clones listed, 85% to 95% were seen once. This sequence joins TRBV6-1 and TRBJ2-7, with D possibly being TRBD1 (5 bases). This material consisted of peripheral blood, taken in the first trimester of pregnancy. This sequence was found in a female donor with multiple sclerosis, enrolled in a pregnancy study. CDR3 protein: CASSEAQMNPQGEQYF. The CDR3 coding sequence is TGTGCCAGCAGTGAAGCGCAAATGAACCCTCAGGGCGAGCAGTACTTC.